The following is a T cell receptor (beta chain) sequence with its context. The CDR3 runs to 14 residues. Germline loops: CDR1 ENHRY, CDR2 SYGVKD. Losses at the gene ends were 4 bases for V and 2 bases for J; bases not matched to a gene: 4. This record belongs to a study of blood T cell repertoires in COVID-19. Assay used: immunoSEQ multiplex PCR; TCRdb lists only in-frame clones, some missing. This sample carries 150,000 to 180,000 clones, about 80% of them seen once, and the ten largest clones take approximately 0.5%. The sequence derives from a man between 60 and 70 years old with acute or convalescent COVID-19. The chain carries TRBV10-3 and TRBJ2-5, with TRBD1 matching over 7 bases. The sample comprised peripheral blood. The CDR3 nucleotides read TGTGCCATCAGTGCAACAGGGGCGCAAGAGACCCAGTACTTC. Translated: CAISATGAQETQYF.